This TCR beta chain was identified in a study of blood T cells in healthy people across ages. Overall study results and limits: Long-lived donors carried more naive CD4+ cells and greater diversity than aged donors. Correlation between TCR beta diversity and naive T cell percentage was strong.

About this clonotype itself: The antigen is not known. The junction departs from germline at one end; a sequencing error may be responsible.

Each sample used at least 6 million PBMCs. This CDR3 region has 16 residues. Germline V gene sequence: CDR1 KGHDR, CDR2 SFDVKD. A second PCR, run for roughly 6 to 11 cycles, used a sample-barcoded 5' primer plus a J-beta primer mix. Any given sample supplied a minimum of 3 million CDR3-containing paired-end reads. From the 5' RACE reads, TCRdb called clonotypes with MiXCR, one entry per CDR3 protein. The sample consists of around 1,700,000 distinct CDR3 sequences, approximately 28% of them appearing once. This chain uses TRBV24-1 with TRBJ1-1; TRBD1 aligns across 9 bases. This sequence was found in a woman aged 25 to 39 in good health. The sample taken for sequencing was blood. As DNA, the CDR3 is TGTGCCACCAGTGATTTGGGGACAGGGAGGAACGCTGAAGCTTTCTTT. It specifies CATSDLGTGRNAEAFF.